A selection of T cell receptor beta chains follows, all from one sample in a study of T-cell reconstitution after alpha-beta-depleted transplantation in children. TCRdb recomputed calls from the PCR reads with MiXCR, one row per CDR3 protein. The sample holds about 580,000 distinct CDR3 sequences; 20% to 25% are singletons and the top ten take around an eighth. The sequenced sample was PBMCs, mostly from graft donor cells, obtained 360 days after TCRalphabeta/CD19-depleted stem cell transplant. Receptors originate from a boy less than two years old who had a stem cell transplant for acute myeloid leukemia, so the T cells may come from the graft donor. CDR3s leave out the opening cysteine and the closing phenylalanine or tryptophan. Some rows mark clone size as missing; the rest say once, few, many or name a class of expanded clone.

v_call clone_size cdr3_aa
TRBV20-1 . SAALVQAQREKLF
TRBV6-5 few ASSYGQEGAVLGEKLF
TRBV7-2 many ASSPKGGQRSYNEQF
TRBV20-1 . SARGLGNTEAF
TRBV20-1 few SAHGAHFSGANVLT
TRBV12-3/TRBV12-4 many ATRGEGYEKLF
TRBV12-3/TRBV12-4 . ASSFGTTDNEQF
TRBV29-1 . SGTGRLYTEAF
TRBV12-3/TRBV12-4 . ASSPPGSRTLYNEQF
TRBV24-1 . ATSERSGSSYNEQF
TRBV28 . ASSLGYYEQY
TRBV20-1 few SAKLGGGAMNTEAF
TRBV10-3 few AIGSYSSPLH
TRBV7-2 many ASSTDGNPSTDTQY
TRBV4-1 few ASSQAPGQETQY
TRBV28 . ASSFVPQGELDGYT
TRBV28 many ASSPLRSGRKETQY
TRBV6-2/TRBV6-3 many ASSSTGRVGYT
TRBV20-1 few SARDDRVNRYEQY
TRBV29-1 many SVRPAGEAKVKY
TRBV5-1 . ASSLNTGESTIY
TRBV28 many ASSFSQQGNTGELF
TRBV7-2 few ASSATGLANYGYT
TRBV12-3/TRBV12-4 many ASSLHGYNEQF
TRBV28 . ASTRDPVGPQH
TRBV7-8 . ASSPDRQRNGGYT
TRBV6-1 . ARGSGFHRSTDTQY
TRBV7-9 . ASSPPRWGNTEAF
TRBV10-3 . AISVRDRTYEQY
TRBV15 many ATSSYPTDTQY
TRBV6-1 many ASSPTANTGELF
TRBV20-1 . GGVNTGELF
TRBV28 many ASTTGVNIQY
TRBV5-1 . ASCAGGSPLH
TRBV4-3 few ASSPGQGQGISNEQF
TRBV10-3 many AISPRGGHTEAF
TRBV20-1 few SARDENIQY